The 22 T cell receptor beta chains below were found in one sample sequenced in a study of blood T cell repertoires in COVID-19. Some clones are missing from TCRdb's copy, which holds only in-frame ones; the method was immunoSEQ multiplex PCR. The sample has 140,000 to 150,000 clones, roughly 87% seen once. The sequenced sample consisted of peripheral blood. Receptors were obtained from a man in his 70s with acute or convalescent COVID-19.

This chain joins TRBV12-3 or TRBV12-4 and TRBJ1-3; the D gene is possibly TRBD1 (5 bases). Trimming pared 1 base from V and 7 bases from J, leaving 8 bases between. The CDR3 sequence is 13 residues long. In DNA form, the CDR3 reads TGTGCCAGCAGTTTAGTCAGGGTGAACACCATATATTTT. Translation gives CASSLVRVNTIYF.

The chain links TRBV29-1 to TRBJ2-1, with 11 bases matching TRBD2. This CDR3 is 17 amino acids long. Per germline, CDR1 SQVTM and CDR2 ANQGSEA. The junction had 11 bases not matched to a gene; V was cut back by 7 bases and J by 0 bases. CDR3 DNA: TGCAGCGGATCCGGGACTAGCGGAACGCGCTCCTACAATGAGCAGTTCTTC. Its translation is CSGSGTSGTRSYNEQFF.

The CDR3 spells CASRDRIGDTIYF. Written as DNA, the CDR3 is TGTGCCAGCAGGGACAGGATTGGCGACACCATATATTTT. This chain links TRBV6-5 with TRBJ1-3; 7 bases line up with TRBD1. V trimming: 6 bases; J trimming: 8 bases; junction bases outside the gene matches: 7. The CDR3 contains 13 residues. CDR1 and CDR2 from the germline V gene are MNHEY and SVGAGI.

The CDR3 loop reads CASSQGFGNQPQHF. Written as DNA, the CDR3 is TGTGCCAGCAGCCAGGGTTTCGGCAATCAGCCCCAGCATTTT. The chain couples TRBV7-9 to TRBJ1-5; a possible D gene is TRBD1 (5 bases). Between the trimmed V and J ends, which lost 5 bases and 2 bases, there was a span of 10 bases. Germline assignment: CDR1 SEHNR and CDR2 FQNEAQ (reference sequence). This CDR3 has 14 residues. The entire variable domain, with the rest obtained from reference TRBV7-9 and TRBJ1-5, is as follows: DTGVSQNPRHKITKRGQNVTFRCDPISEHNRLYWYRQTLGQGPEFLTYFQNEAQLEKSRLLSDRFSAERPKGSFSTLEIQRTEQGDSAMYLCASSQGFGNQPQHFGDGTRLSIL.

The CDR3 bases are TGTGCCAGCAGGCGCGCCGGGGGGAACACTGAAGCTTTCTTT. Protein product: CASRRAGGNTEAFF. The chain employs TRBV27 and TRBJ1-1; TRBD1 might be the D (5 bases). Germline assignment: CDR1 MNHEY and CDR2 SMNVEV (reference sequence). This CDR3 comprises 14 residues. Trimming cost V 6 bases and J 1 base, with 12 bases left between them.

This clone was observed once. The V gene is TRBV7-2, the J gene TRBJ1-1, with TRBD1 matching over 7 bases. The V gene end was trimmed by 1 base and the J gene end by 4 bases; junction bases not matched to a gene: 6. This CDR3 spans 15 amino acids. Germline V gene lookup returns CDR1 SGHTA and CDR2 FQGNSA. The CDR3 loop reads CASSLETGYTTEAFF. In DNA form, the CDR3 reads TGTGCCAGCAGCTTAGAGACAGGGTACACCACTGAAGCTTTCTTT.

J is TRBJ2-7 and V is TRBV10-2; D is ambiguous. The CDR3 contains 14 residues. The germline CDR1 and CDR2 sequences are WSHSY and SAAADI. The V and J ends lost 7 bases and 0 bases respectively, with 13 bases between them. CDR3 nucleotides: TGCGCCAGCATTGATCGGGTGGGCTCCTACGAGCAGTACTTC. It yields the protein CASIDRVGSYEQYF.

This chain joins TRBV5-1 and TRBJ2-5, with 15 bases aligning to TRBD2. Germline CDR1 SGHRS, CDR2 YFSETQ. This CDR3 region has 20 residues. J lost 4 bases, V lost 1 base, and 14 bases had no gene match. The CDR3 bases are TGCGCCAGCAGCTTGAACCCCTATGGACTAGCGGGGGGGCTGGGAGAGACCCAGTACTTC. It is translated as CASSLNPYGLAGGLGETQYF.

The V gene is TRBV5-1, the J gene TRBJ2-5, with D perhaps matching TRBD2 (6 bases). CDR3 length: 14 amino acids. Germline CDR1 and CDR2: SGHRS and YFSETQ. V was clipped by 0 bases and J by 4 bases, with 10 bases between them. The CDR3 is CASSLALEGETQYF. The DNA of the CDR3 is TGCGCCAGCAGCTTGGCCTTGGAGGGAGAGACCCAGTACTTC.

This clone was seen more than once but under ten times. The DNA for the CDR3 is TGTGCCTGGAGTGTACAGGAGACTTCTTACTTC. Translation gives CAWSVQETSYF. The chain uses TRBV30 and TRBJ2-4, with a possible D match to TRBD1 (5 bases). The V end lost 0 bases, the J end lost 16 bases, and 13 bases lay between the germline ends. The CDR3 contains 11 residues. Per the germline V gene, CDR1 is GTSNPN and CDR2 is SVGIG (reference sequence). The full variable domain, its missing parts supplied by reference TRBV30 and TRBJ2-4, is SQTIHQWPATLVQPVGSPLSLECTVEGTSNPNLYWYRQAAGRGLQLLFYSVGIGQISSEVPQNLSASRPQDRQFILSSKKLLLSDSGFYLCAWSVQETSYFGAGTRLSVL.

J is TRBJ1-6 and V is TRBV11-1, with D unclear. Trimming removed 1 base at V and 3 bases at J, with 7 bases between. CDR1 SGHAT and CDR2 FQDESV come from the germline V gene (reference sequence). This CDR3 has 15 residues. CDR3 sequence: CASSLDTRYNSPLHF. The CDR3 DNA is TGTGCCAGCAGCTTAGACACACGCTATAATTCACCCCTCCACTTT. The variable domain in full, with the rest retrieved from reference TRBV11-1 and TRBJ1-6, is EAEVAQSPRYKITEKSQAVAFWCDPISGHATLYWYRQILGQGPELLVQFQDESVVDDSQLPKDRFSAERLKGVDSTLKIQPAELGDSAMYLCASSLDTRYNSPLHFGNGTRLTVT.

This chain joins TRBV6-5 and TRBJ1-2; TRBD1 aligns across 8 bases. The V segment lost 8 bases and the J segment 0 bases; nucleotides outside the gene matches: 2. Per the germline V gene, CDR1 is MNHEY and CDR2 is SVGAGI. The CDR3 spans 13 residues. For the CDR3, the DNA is TGTGCCAGCTGGGACAGGACTAACTATGGCTACACCTTC. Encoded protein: CASWDRTNYGYTF.

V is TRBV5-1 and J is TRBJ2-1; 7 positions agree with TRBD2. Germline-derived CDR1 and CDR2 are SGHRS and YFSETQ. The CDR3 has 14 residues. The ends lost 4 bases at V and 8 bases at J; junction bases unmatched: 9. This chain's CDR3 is CASSPDPGGDEQFF. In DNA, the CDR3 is TGCGCCAGCAGCCCGGACCCTGGGGGGGATGAGCAGTTCTTC.

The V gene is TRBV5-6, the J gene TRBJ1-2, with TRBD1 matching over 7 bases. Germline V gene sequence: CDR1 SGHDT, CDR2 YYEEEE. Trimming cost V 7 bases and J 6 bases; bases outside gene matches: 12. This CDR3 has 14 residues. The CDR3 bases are TGTGCCAGCTTCCGGGAAGGGGGCGCGGATGGCTACACCTTC. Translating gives CASFREGGADGYTF.

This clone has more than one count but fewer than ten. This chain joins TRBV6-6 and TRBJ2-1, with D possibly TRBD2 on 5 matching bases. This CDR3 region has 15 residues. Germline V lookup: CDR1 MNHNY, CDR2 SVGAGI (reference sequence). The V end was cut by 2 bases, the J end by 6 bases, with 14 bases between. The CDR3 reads CASSYAPEAPNEQFF. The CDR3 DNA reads TGTGCCAGCAGTTACGCCCCGGAGGCCCCCAATGAGCAGTTCTTC.

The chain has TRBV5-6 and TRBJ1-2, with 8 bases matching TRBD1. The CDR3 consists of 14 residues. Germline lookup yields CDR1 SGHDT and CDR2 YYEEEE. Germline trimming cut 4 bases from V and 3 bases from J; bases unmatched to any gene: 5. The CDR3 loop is CASSTGTGDYGYTF. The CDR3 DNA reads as TGTGCCAGCAGCACCGGGACAGGCGACTATGGCTACACCTTC.

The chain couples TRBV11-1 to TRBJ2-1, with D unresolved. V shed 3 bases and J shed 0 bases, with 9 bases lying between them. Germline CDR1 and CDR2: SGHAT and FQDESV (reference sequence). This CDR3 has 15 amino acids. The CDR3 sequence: CASSFIPSSYNEQFF. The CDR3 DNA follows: TGTGCCAGCAGCTTTATCCCGAGCTCCTACAATGAGCAGTTCTTC. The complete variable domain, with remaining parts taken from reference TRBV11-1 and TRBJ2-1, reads EAEVAQSPRYKITEKSQAVAFWCDPISGHATLYWYRQILGQGPELLVQFQDESVVDDSQLPKDRFSAERLKGVDSTLKIQPAELGDSAMYLCASSFIPSSYNEQFFGPGTRLTVL.

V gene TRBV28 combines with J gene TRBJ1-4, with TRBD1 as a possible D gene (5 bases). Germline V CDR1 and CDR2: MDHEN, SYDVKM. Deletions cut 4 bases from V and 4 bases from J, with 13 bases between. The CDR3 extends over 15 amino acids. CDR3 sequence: CASSSWWGLNEKLFF. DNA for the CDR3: TGTGCCAGCAGTTCATGGTGGGGCCTTAATGAAAAACTGTTTTTT.

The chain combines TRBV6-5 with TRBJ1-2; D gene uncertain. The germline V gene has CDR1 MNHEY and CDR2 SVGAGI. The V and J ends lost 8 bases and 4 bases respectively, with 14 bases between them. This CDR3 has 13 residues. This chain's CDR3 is CASSPQQLYGYTF. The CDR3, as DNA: TGTGCCAGCTCCCCACAGCAACTCTATGGCTACACCTTC.

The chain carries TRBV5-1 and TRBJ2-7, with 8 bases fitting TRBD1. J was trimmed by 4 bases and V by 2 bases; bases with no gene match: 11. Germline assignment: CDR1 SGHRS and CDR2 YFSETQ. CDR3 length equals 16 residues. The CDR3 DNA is TGCGCCAGCAGCTTTATTCCCGGGACAGGTACTTACGAGCAGTACTTC. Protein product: CASSFIPGTGTYEQYF.

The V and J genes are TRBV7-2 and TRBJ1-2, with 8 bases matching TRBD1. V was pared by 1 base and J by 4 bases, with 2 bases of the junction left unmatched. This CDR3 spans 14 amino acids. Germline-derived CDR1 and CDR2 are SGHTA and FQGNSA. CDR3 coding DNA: TGTGCCAGCAGCTTAGACAGGGGGTCCTATGGCTACACCTTC. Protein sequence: CASSLDRGSYGYTF. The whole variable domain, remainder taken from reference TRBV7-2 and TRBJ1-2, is GAGVSQSPSNKVTEKGKDVELRCDPISGHTALYWYRQSLGQGLEFLIYFQGNSAPDKSGLPSDRFSAERTGGSVSTLTIQRTQQEDSAVYLCASSLDRGSYGYTFGSGTRLTVV.

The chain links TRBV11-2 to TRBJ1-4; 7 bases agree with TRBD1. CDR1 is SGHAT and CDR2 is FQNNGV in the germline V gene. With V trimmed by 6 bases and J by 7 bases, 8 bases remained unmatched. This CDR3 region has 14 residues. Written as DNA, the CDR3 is TGTGCCAGCAGGAGGGGGCAGGGAGCTGAAAAACTGTTTTTT. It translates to CASRRGQGAEKLFF. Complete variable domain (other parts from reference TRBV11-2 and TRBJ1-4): EAGVAQSPRYKIIEKRQSVAFWCNPISGHATLYWYQQILGQGPKLLIQFQNNGVVDDSQLPKDRFSAERLKGVDSTLKIQPAKLEDSAVYLCASRRGQGAEKLFFGSGTQLSVL.